One and the same sample provided the 29 T cell receptor beta chains below, sequenced in a study of a mutant IDH1 vaccine in newly diagnosed glioma. Measured with immunoSEQ multiplex PCR; TCRdb has only the in-frame clones, and not every one. The sample yields about 13,000 clones, around 77% seen once. These receptors have no identified antigens. Time point here: week 47, end of study. Every vaccination contained 300 ug of the mutant IDH1 20-mer peptide and was paired with topical imiquimod. The specimen comprised PBMCs, sampled from a glioma patient whose treatment included an IDH1 peptide vaccine. All receptors come from a woman aged 40 to 55 with glioma.

This chain joins TRBV28 and TRBJ2-7, with D possibly TRBD1 on 7 matching bases. The CDR3 has 13 amino acids. Looked up from germline, CDR1 is MDHEN and CDR2 is SYDVKM. The V and J ends lost 6 bases and 3 bases respectively, with 12 bases between them. The CDR3 sequence is CASRRGTVYEQYF. For the CDR3, the DNA is TGTGCCAGCAGACGCGGGACAGTCTACGAGCAGTACTTC.

The chain carries TRBV18 and TRBJ1-3; D is unresolved. Trimming shortened V by 3 bases and J by 0 bases, and 6 bases separated the two germline ends. The CDR3 is made up of 14 amino acids. The germline CDR1 and CDR2 sequences are KGHSH and LQKENI. The CDR3 DNA is TGTGCCAGCTCACCCCCCCCCTCTGGAAACACCATATATTTT. Translating it yields CASSPPPSGNTIYF. The full variable domain, in which reference TRBV18 and TRBJ1-3 provide the parts outside the CDR3, is NAGVMQNPRHLVRRRGQEARLRCSPMKGHSHVYWYRQLPEEGLKFMVYLQKENIIDESGMPKERFSAEFPKEGPSILRIQQVVRGDSAAYFCASSPPPSGNTIYFGEGSWLTVV.

This rearrangement joins TRBV5-4 to TRBJ2-1; 9 bases match TRBD2. CDR3 length equals 16 residues. Germline V gene sequence: CDR1 SGHNT, CDR2 YYREEE (reference sequence). V lost 2 bases and J lost 5; bases outside the gene matches: 8. The CDR3 region is CASSLGGGALDNEQFF. DNA of the CDR3: TGTGCCAGCAGCTTAGGCGGGGGGGCTCTGGACAATGAGCAGTTCTTC.

The chain recombines TRBV7-2 with TRBJ2-5; D remains unclear. Germline CDR1 is SGHTA and CDR2 is FQGNSA. This CDR3 is 12 amino acids long. Trimming took off 1 base at V and 5 bases at J, with 5 bases between the two ends. This CDR3 is CASSLDFETQYF. The CDR3 DNA reads TGTGCCAGCAGCTTAGATTTTGAGACCCAGTACTTC.

The chain has TRBV23-1 and TRBJ2-3; perhaps TRBD1 as D (5 bases). TRBV23-1 is treated as an ORF (open reading frame) with a function not yet certain. CDR3 length: 13 residues. The V end lost 7 bases, the J end lost 2 bases, and 10 bases lay between the germline ends. This CDR3 is CASIQDDTDTQYF. The CDR3 DNA reads as TGCGCCAGCATACAGGACGACACAGATACGCAGTATTTT.

The CDR3: CASSFFGETQYF. The CDR3, as DNA: TGTGCCAGCAGCTTTTTTGGGGAGACCCAGTACTTC. The chain is built from TRBV7-2 and TRBJ2-5, with D hard to call. Germline CDR1 SGHTA, CDR2 FQGNSA. V shed 3 bases and J shed 5 bases, with 7 bases lying between them. The CDR3 spans 12 residues. The complete variable domain, with remaining parts taken from reference TRBV7-2 and TRBJ2-5, reads GAGVSQSPSNKVTEKGKDVELRCDPISGHTALYWYRQSLGQGLEFLIYFQGNSAPDKSGLPSDRFSAERTGGSVSTLTIQRTQQEDSAVYLCASSFFGETQYFGPGTRLLVL.

The V call is TRBV7-2, the J call TRBJ1-5; a weak D match, TRBD1 (6 bases). The CDR3 runs 14 residues. Trimming shortened V by 5 bases and J by 6 bases, and 14 bases separated the two germline ends. Germline lookup yields CDR1 SGHTA and CDR2 FQGNSA. CDR3 DNA: TGTGCCAGCAGCCCGACAGGACCTAGTCAGCCCCAGCATTTT. This sequence encodes CASSPTGPSQPQHF.

The chain employs TRBV4-3 and TRBJ1-1; no reliable D call. V dropped 1 base and J dropped 4 bases, with 13 bases sitting between them. Germline V gene data show CDR1 as LGHNA and CDR2 as YSLEER. The CDR3 totals 15 residues. CDR3 DNA: TGCGCCAGCAGCCAAGCCCGTGTCTGGGGCACTGAAGCTTTCTTT. It codes for CASSQARVWGTEAFF.

The chain joins TRBV4-3 to TRBJ1-2; 7 nucleotides align to TRBD1. This CDR3 contains 15 residues. V shed 4 bases and J 8 bases; nucleotides not matched to a gene: 13. The germline gives CDR1 LGHNA, CDR2 YSLEER. CDR3 loop: CASSPGTVGTEGYTF. In DNA form, the CDR3 reads TGCGCCAGCAGCCCGGGGACCGTGGGGACAGAAGGCTACACCTTC.

The chain employs TRBV10-3 and TRBJ2-3; D remains unclear. The germline gives CDR1 ENHRY, CDR2 SYGVKD. The CDR3 contains 11 residues. Between the trimmed V and J ends, which lost 8 bases and 5 bases, there was a span of 8 bases. DNA of the CDR3: TGTGCCATCTCAAAGGAAGATACGCAGTATTTT. Translated, it gives CAISKEDTQYF.

This clone was counted between two and nine times. The chain couples TRBV4-2 to TRBJ1-2, with D perhaps TRBD1 (5 bases). This CDR3 is 13 amino acids long. Deletions cut 0 bases from V and 8 bases from J, with 10 bases between. CDR1 LGHNA and CDR2 YNFKEQ come from the germline V gene. CDR3 in amino acids: CASSQEGASGYTF. The CDR3 DNA reads TGTGCCAGCAGCCAAGAAGGGGCGAGCGGCTACACCTTC.

The rearrangement links TRBV13 to TRBJ1-2; 8 nucleotides line up with TRBD1. After removal of 7 bases from V and 8 bases from J, the junction contained 18 bases not matched to a gene. Looked up from germline, CDR1 is PRHDT and CDR2 is FYEKMQ (reference sequence). The CDR3 length is 16 residues. CDR3 residues: CASITHAQGARGGYTF. The CDR3 DNA follows: TGTGCCAGCATCACACATGCCCAGGGGGCGCGAGGAGGCTACACCTTC.

V is TRBV21-1 and J is TRBJ2-5; the table's D call TRBD2 went unverified against the DNA. TRBV21-1 is designated a pseudogene. This CDR3 spans 13 amino acids. CDR3 bases: TGTGCCAGCAGCAAATTCCCCGAAGAGACCCAGTACTTC. It is translated as CASSKFPEETQYF.

J is TRBJ1-3 and V is TRBV7-9; D unresolved. Germline V lookup: CDR1 SEHNR, CDR2 FQNEAQ (reference sequence). V lost 5 bases and J 0 bases, leaving 11 bases between the germline ends. This CDR3 has 15 amino acids. CDR3 region: CASSHPMRSGNTIYF. The DNA for the CDR3 is TGTGCCAGCAGCCACCCCATGCGCTCTGGAAACACCATATATTTT.

This chain connects TRBV11-2 to TRBJ2-3; weak D call: TRBD2 (7 bases). V was trimmed by 7 bases and J by 10 bases, leaving 18 bases between them. This CDR3 region has 13 residues. Germline-derived CDR1 and CDR2 are SGHAT and FQNNGV. CDR3 bases: TGTGCCAGCATCCTTGGGGGGGGCGGGCCGCAGTATTTT. Translating it yields CASILGGGGPQYF. The full variable domain, rest sourced from reference TRBV11-2 and TRBJ2-3, is EAGVAQSPRYKIIEKRQSVAFWCNPISGHATLYWYQQILGQGPKLLIQFQNNGVVDDSQLPKDRFSAERLKGVDSTLKIQPAKLEDSAVYLCASILGGGGPQYFGPGTRLTVL.

The rearrangement uses TRBV7-9 and TRBJ1-2, with 7 bases identical to TRBD1. Trimming cost V 0 bases and J 8 bases; bases outside gene matches: 6. The germline gives CDR1 SEHNR, CDR2 FQNEAQ (reference sequence). The CDR3 loop spans 14 amino acids. CDR3 sequence (DNA): TGTGCCAGCAGCTTAGCTGCAGGGGGTCACGGCTACACCTTC. Residues: CASSLAAGGHGYTF.

V usage is TRBV19 and J usage is TRBJ1-6; a possible D gene is TRBD1 (5 bases). The CDR3 extends over 15 amino acids. CDR1 LNHDA and CDR2 SQIVND come from the germline V gene (reference sequence). V gave up 6 bases and J gave up 10 bases, with 19 bases separating them. This chain's CDR3 is CASRSSRGYRSPLHF. CDR3 nucleotides: TGTGCCAGTAGGAGCTCTCGGGGGTACCGATCACCCCTCCACTTT.

V gene TRBV19 combines with J gene TRBJ2-3; D remains ambiguous. This CDR3 is 13 amino acids long. V was clipped by 3 bases and J by 13 bases, with 17 bases between them. Per the germline V gene, CDR1 is LNHDA and CDR2 is SQIVND (reference sequence). The DNA for the CDR3 is TGTGCCAGTAGTATTTTGGTTGGCCGCGTGGAGTATTTT. Translated, it gives CASSILVGRVEYF.

This chain connects TRBV6-5 to TRBJ1-1, with unresolved D. Germline assignment: CDR1 MNHEY and CDR2 SVGAGI. V was shortened by 9 bases and J by 4 bases, with 15 bases between the two germline ends. The CDR3 covers 13 residues. CDR3 region: CASKVGFSTEAFF. DNA of the CDR3: TGTGCCAGTAAGGTCGGCTTTTCCACTGAAGCTTTCTTT.

The CDR3 loop is CATPLLGDTEAFF. CDR3 in DNA: TGTGCCACCCCCCTACTCGGGGACACTGAAGCTTTCTTT. The rearrangement uses TRBV2 and TRBJ1-1; D is undetermined. The length of the CDR3 is 13 residues. Per germline, CDR1 SNHLY and CDR2 FYNNEI. Trimming removed 10 bases from V and 3 bases from J, with 15 bases in between.

This clone was recorded once. V and J are TRBV6-6 and TRBJ2-5; D is undetermined. The CDR3 contains 13 residues. In germline, CDR1 is MNHNY, CDR2 SVGAGI (reference sequence). V was clipped by 2 bases and J by 4 bases, with 8 bases between them. The CDR3, as DNA: TGTGCCAGCAGTTACGCGAGTCGAGAGACCCAGTACTTC. Residues: CASSYASRETQYF.

This rearrangement joins TRBV29-1 to TRBJ2-2; 7 bases are a match to TRBD2. CDR1 and CDR2 from the germline V gene are SQVTM and ANQGSEA. The V gene end was trimmed by 8 bases and the J gene end by 1 base; junction bases not matched to a gene: 10. The CDR3 has 15 residues. In DNA form, the CDR3 reads TGCAGCCCAAGTGCGGGAGTAAAGAACACCGGGGAGCTGTTTTTT. Protein product: CSPSAGVKNTGELFF.

The genes are TRBV29-1 and TRBJ1-4; perhaps TRBD1 as D (5 bases). Trimming took off 7 bases at V and 8 bases at J, with 23 bases between the two ends. The germline gives CDR1 SQVTM, CDR2 ANQGSEA. CDR3 length: 15 residues. DNA for the CDR3: TGCAGCGCCATCGGACATAAAGGCAGGGTGGAAAAACTGTTTTTT. Translated, it gives CSAIGHKGRVEKLFF.

The rearrangement uses TRBV6-4 and TRBJ2-2; 7 bases align to TRBD2. The CDR3 is made up of 17 amino acids. The V segment lost 8 bases and the J segment 2 bases; nucleotides outside the gene matches: 14. Germline V CDR1 and CDR2: MRHNA, SNTAGT. CDR3 nucleotides: TGTGCCAGCTCCGAAAAGGACGCGGGAGCTAACACCGGGGAGCTGTTTTTT. Translation: CASSEKDAGANTGELFF.

In its sample, this clone was seen a few times. The genes are TRBV6-5 and TRBJ1-2, with TRBD1 identical over 9 bases. From germline, CDR1 is MNHEY and CDR2 SVGAGI. With 7 bases clipped from V and 7 bases from J, the junction kept 10 bases outside the gene matches. This CDR3 has 14 residues. CDR3 nucleotide sequence: TGTGCCAGCAACCCCGGACAGGGGAGAGGTGGCTACACCTTC. This translates into CASNPGQGRGGYTF.

The chain joins TRBV27 to TRBJ2-7, with D perhaps TRBD1 (5 bases). This CDR3 contains 15 residues. The germline V gene encodes CDR1 MNHEY and CDR2 SMNVEV (reference sequence). Trimming cost V 2 bases and J 4 bases, with 15 bases left between them. DNA of the CDR3: TGTGCCAGCAGTTTAGAGTGGGGCATCGTTTACGAGCAGTACTTC. This sequence encodes CASSLEWGIVYEQYF.

This chain uses TRBV9 with TRBJ1-1; D is ambiguous. The germline V gene encodes CDR1 SGDLS and CDR2 YYNGEE. The CDR3 spans 13 residues. V lost 4 bases, J lost 0 bases, and 7 bases lay in between. Here the CDR3 reads CASSTGMNTEAFF. DNA for the CDR3: TGTGCCAGCAGCACTGGGATGAACACTGAAGCTTTCTTT. The variable domain in full, completed from reference TRBV9 and TRBJ1-1, reads DSGVTQTPKHLITATGQRVTLRCSPRSGDLSVYWYQQSLDQGLQFLIQYYNGEERAKGNILERFSAQQFPDLHSELNLSSLELGDSALYFCASSTGMNTEAFFGQGTRLTVV.

This chain joins TRBV28 and TRBJ1-1; D is undetermined. The CDR3 spans 15 residues. V was clipped by 7 bases and J by 4 bases, with 19 bases between them. Germline V CDR1 and CDR2: MDHEN, SYDVKM. The CDR3 bases are TGTGCCAGCATCAACCAAAACCGGCCACCCACTGAAGCTTTCTTT. This sequence encodes CASINQNRPPTEAFF.

This clone was seen a single time. The chain couples TRBV29-1 to TRBJ1-2, with D hard to call. CDR1 is SQVTM and CDR2 is ANQGSEA in the germline V gene. Trimming stripped 5 bases from V and 4 bases from J, with 8 bases between. This CDR3 is 11 amino acids long. As DNA, the CDR3 is TGCAGCGTTTTAGGCTCCTATGGCTACACCTTC. This sequence encodes CSVLGSYGYTF.